Below, 16 T cell receptor beta chains from the same sample are listed, as sequenced in a study of blood T cells in healthy people across ages (dated by TCRdb to 2014 to 2015). The library was prepared using 5' RACE. A second about 7 to 11 cycle PCR used a sample-barcoded 5' primer and a J-beta primer mix. TCRdb reanalyzed the raw reads on its own, using fastp at Q25 for trimming and MiXCR for clone calling, and kept in-frame beta chains. Every entry covers one CDR3 protein and lists the most common genes and DNA from its rows. Across this sample there are approximately 2,000,000 distinct CDR3 sequences, with about two fifths seen only once. In total, the top ten clones hold approximately 22% of the sample. Sequencing was carried out using blood. Receptors were obtained from a human donor in good health.

This chain links TRBV27 with TRBJ2-6; D remains unclear. V was shortened by 7 bases and J by 4 bases, with 20 bases between the two germline ends. This CDR3 is built from 17 residues. Germline CDR1 reads MNHEY; CDR2 reads SMNVEV (reference sequence). The CDR3 nucleotides read TGTGCCAGCACGGGCGGCCCTCGGGCCCTCGGGGCCAACGTCCTGACTTTC. Translating gives CASTGGPRALGANVLTF.

The sample holds a few counts of this clonotype. The genes are TRBV5-1 and TRBJ2-7; 7 bases align to TRBD2. The CDR3 runs to 16 residues. V lost 4 bases to trimming and J lost 0 bases; unmatched junction nucleotides: 10. CDR1 is SGHRS, CDR2 YFSETQ, per germline. The CDR3 is CASSQNRGGGSYEQYF. The CDR3, as DNA: TGCGCCAGCAGCCAAAACCGGGGCGGGGGCTCCTACGAGCAGTACTTC. The full variable domain, completed using reference TRBV5-1 and TRBJ2-7, is KAGVTQTPRYLIKTRGQQVTLSCSPISGHRSVSWYQQTPGQGLQFLFEYFSETQRNKGNFPGRFSGRQFSNSRSEMNVSTLELGDSALYLCASSQNRGGGSYEQYFGPGTRLTVT.

The chain is built from TRBV29-1 and TRBJ2-4; 12 bases are a match to TRBD2. Germline V gene data show CDR1 as SQVTM and CDR2 as ANQGSEA. With 7 bases clipped from V and 15 bases from J, the junction kept 16 bases outside the gene matches. This CDR3 contains 14 residues. The CDR3 here is CSALAGGVYNERYF. The CDR3 nucleotides read TGCAGCGCCCTAGCGGGGGGGGTCTACAATGAGCGGTACTTC.

This clonotype turned up a few times. This sequence joins TRBV19 and TRBJ2-6, with D maybe TRBD1 (6 bases). CDR1 is LNHDA and CDR2 is SQIVND in the germline V gene (reference sequence). The germline V and J ends were trimmed by 6 bases and 4 bases, with 10 bases remaining between them. The CDR3 covers 14 residues. CDR3 sequence reads: CASRVGTGANVLTF. As DNA, the CDR3 is TGTGCCAGTAGGGTAGGGACAGGGGCCAACGTCCTGACTTTC. Together with reference TRBV19 and TRBJ2-6, the CDR3 gives the full variable domain: DGGITQSPKYLFRKEGQNVTLSCEQNLNHDAMYWYRQDPGQGLRLIYYSQIVNDFQKGDIAEGYSVSREKKESFPLTVTSAQKNPTAFYLCASRVGTGANVLTFGAGSRLTVL.

Turning to this clonotype: This may come from a read error, since a much larger clone is one base off. As DNA, the CDR3 is TGTACCAGCAGTTTGTCTAGCGTAGAGACCCAGTACTTC. It translates to CTSSLSSVETQYF. The chain uses TRBV27 and TRBJ2-5, with TRBD2 as a possible D gene (6 bases). The CDR3 extends over 13 amino acids. Germline V lookup: CDR1 MNHEY, CDR2 SMNVEV (reference sequence).

V and J are TRBV6-2 or TRBV6-3 and TRBJ2-7; the D gene is possibly TRBD2 (6 bases). Germline V gene data show CDR1 as MNHEY and CDR2 as SVGEGT. V dropped 10 bases and J dropped 4 bases, with 17 bases sitting between them. This CDR3 spans 13 amino acids. DNA of the CDR3: TGTGCCATCCGGGACTCCCAGTTTTACGAGCAGTACTTC. This sequence encodes CAIRDSQFYEQYF.

This sequence joins TRBV3-1 and TRBJ2-5; D unresolved. Germline V CDR1 and CDR2: LGHDT, YNNKEL (reference sequence). V shed 3 bases and J shed 4 bases, with 12 bases lying between them. The CDR3 has 14 residues. The CDR3 nucleotides are TGTGCCAGCAGCCACACCGGCATTGTAGAGACCCAGTACTTC. It yields the protein CASSHTGIVETQYF.

This clonotype was found many times. The chain couples TRBV24-1 to TRBJ2-5; 8 bases agree with TRBD1. The CDR3 length is 15 residues. Germline V gene lookup returns CDR1 KGHDR and CDR2 SFDVKD. V lost 5 bases to trimming and J lost 4 bases; unmatched junction nucleotides: 8. This chain's CDR3 is CATSAPDRESETQYF. CDR3 in DNA: TGTGCCACCAGTGCCCCGGACAGGGAGTCAGAGACCCAGTACTTC.

This chain joins TRBV5-6 and TRBJ2-1, with 9 bases aligning to TRBD2. The CDR3 consists of 14 residues. V was clipped by 6 bases and J by 7 bases; unmatched bases: 8. Per the germline V gene, CDR1 is SGHDT and CDR2 is YYEEEE. CDR3 sequence: CASIPGLAVNEQFF. The CDR3 DNA reads as TGTGCCAGCATCCCGGGACTAGCAGTAAATGAGCAGTTCTTC. The full variable domain, rest sourced from reference TRBV5-6 and TRBJ2-1, is DAGVTQSPTHLIKTRGQQVTLRCSPKSGHDTVSWYQQALGQGPQFIFQYYEEEERQRGNFPDRFSGHQFPNYSSELNVNALLLGDSALYLCASIPGLAVNEQFFGPGTRLTVL.

CDR3 loop: CASSEKARGFATNEKLFF. The CDR3 DNA reads as TGTGCCAGCAGTGAAAAGGCCAGGGGGTTTGCGACTAATGAAAAACTGTTTTTT. The genes are TRBV6-1 and TRBJ1-4; 7 nucleotides agree with TRBD1. Germline V CDR1 and CDR2: MNHNS, SASEGT. J lost 2 bases, V lost 2 bases, and 11 bases had no gene match. CDR3 size: 18 residues.

This sequence joins TRBV4-2 and TRBJ1-1; tentatively, D is TRBD1 (5 bases). The length of the CDR3 is 18 residues. V was trimmed by 3 bases and J by 3 bases, leaving 23 bases between them. CDR1 is LGHNA and CDR2 is YNFKEQ in the germline V gene. For the CDR3, the DNA is TGTGCCAGCAGCCATCCCCAGACAGTCACGGCGGGGGACACTGAAGCTTTCTTT. Translated: CASSHPQTVTAGDTEAFF.

This clonotype was recorded once. The V and J genes are TRBV5-1 and TRBJ1-5; D is possibly TRBD1 (5 bases). With 4 bases removed from V and 3 bases from J, the gap between germline ends came to 17 bases. The CDR3 runs to 16 residues. From germline, CDR1 is SGHRS and CDR2 YFSETQ. The CDR3 spells CASSPPDTRDNQPQHF. Written as DNA, the CDR3 is TGCGCCAGCAGCCCACCGGACACTCGGGACAATCAGCCCCAGCATTTT.

Only a few counts were recorded for this clonotype. This chain links TRBV29-1 with TRBJ1-2; 10 bases line up with TRBD1. V shed 0 bases and J 12 bases; nucleotides not matched to a gene: 13. CDR1 is SQVTM, CDR2 ANQGSEA, per germline. The CDR3 spans 15 residues. The DNA of the CDR3 is TGCAGCGTTGAAGATCCTCGAGACAGGGGGCGCGTTAACACCTTC. It codes for CSVEDPRDRGRVNTF.

The chain uses TRBV14 and TRBJ1-2; D unclear. Germline CDR1 SGHDN, CDR2 FVKESK. V was cut by 5 bases and J by 3 bases, with 10 bases left in between. The CDR3 totals 13 residues. The CDR3 here is CASSFDEDYGYTF. DNA for the CDR3: TGTGCCAGCAGCTTCGATGAGGACTATGGCTACACCTTC. Full variable domain (remainder filled in from reference TRBV14 and TRBJ1-2): EAGVTQFPSHSVIEKGQTVTLRCDPISGHDNLYWYRRVMGKEIKFLLHFVKESKQDESGMPNNRFLAERTGGTYSTLKVQPAELEDSGVYFCASSFDEDYGYTFGSGTRLTVV.

This clonotype was seen more than once but under ten times. The chain has TRBV6-1 and TRBJ2-7; 11 bases align to TRBD2. This CDR3 contains 13 residues. V was clipped by 4 bases and J by 6 bases; unmatched bases: 2. The germline gives CDR1 MNHNS, CDR2 SASEGT. The CDR3 is CASSGGLAGEQYF. DNA of the CDR3: TGTGCCAGCAGTGGCGGACTAGCGGGCGAGCAGTACTTC.

The CDR3 spells CSARDYRGTVNQPQHF. In DNA, the CDR3 is TGCAGTGCTAGAGATTACAGGGGGACGGTAAATCAGCCCCAGCATTTT. The rearrangement joins TRBV20-1 to TRBJ1-5; 8 nucleotides align to TRBD1. In germline, CDR1 is DFQATT, CDR2 SNEGSKA (reference sequence). This CDR3 region has 16 residues. V lost 0 bases and J lost 4; bases outside the gene matches: 8.